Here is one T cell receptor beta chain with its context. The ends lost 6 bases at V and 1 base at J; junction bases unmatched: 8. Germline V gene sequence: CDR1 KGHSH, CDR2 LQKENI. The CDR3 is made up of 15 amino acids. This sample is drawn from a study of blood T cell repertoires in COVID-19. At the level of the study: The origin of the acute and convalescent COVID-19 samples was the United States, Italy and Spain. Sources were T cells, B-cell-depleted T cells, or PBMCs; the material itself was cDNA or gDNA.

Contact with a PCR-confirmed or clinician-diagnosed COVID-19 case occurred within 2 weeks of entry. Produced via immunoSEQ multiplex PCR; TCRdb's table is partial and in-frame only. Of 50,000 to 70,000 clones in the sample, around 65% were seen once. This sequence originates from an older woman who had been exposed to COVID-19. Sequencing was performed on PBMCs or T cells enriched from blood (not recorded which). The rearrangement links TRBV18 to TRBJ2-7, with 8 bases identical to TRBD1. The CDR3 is CASSLDRGLSYEQYF. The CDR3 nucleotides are TGTGCCAGCTCCCTCGACAGGGGATTGTCCTACGAGCAGTACTTC.